A selection of T cell receptor beta chains follows, all from one sample in a study of blood T cell repertoires in COVID-19. The method was immunoSEQ multiplex PCR; TCRdb's version includes in-frame clones alone and lacks a portion of them. Of approximately 150,000 clones detected, around 90% appear once; the ten largest clones hold roughly 5%. The sequenced material came from peripheral blood. The receptors were sampled from a man between 18 and 35 years old with COVID-19, enrolled during active disease. The CDR3 runs from the conserved cysteine through the conserved F or W. A D gene is named only where the DNA matches it firmly. The size of a clone is reported for some rows only, either as once, few or many, or as a class for expanded clones.

j_call d_call clone_size v_call cdr3_length cdr3_aa cdr3_nt
TRBJ2-7 NA NA TRBV6-2/TRBV6-3 11 CASSSQYEQYF TGTGCCAGCAGTTCACAGTACGAGCAGTACTTC
TRBJ2-2 NA NA TRBV10-3 19 CAISESTGGQPLNTGELFF TGTGCCATCAGTGAGTCGACGGGGGGCCAACCCCTTAACACCGGGGAGCTGTTTTTT
TRBJ1-2 NA NA TRBV19 11 CASSGLFGYTF TGTGCCAGTAGTGGGCTCTTCGGCTACACCTTC
TRBJ2-7 NA NA TRBV4-3 14 CASSQYSGPYEQYF TGCGCCAGCAGCCAGTATAGCGGCCCCTACGAGCAGTACTTC
TRBJ2-1 TRBD1 NA TRBV29-1 15 CSVRFGQGGYNEQFF TGCAGCGTCAGATTTGGACAGGGAGGCTACAATGAGCAGTTCTTC
TRBJ1-2 TRBD1 NA TRBV30 15 CAWSVRQGATISYTF TGTGCCTGGAGTGTACGGCAGGGGGCTACTATTAGCTACACCTTC
TRBJ2-7 NA NA TRBV29-1 13 CSVEVGSNYEQYF TGCAGCGTTGAAGTCGGGAGTAATTACGAGCAGTACTTC
TRBJ2-1 NA NA TRBV20-1 11 CSAQLANEQFF TGCAGTGCTCAACTAGCTAATGAGCAGTTCTTC
TRBJ1-1 TRBD1 NA TRBV30 15 CAWTRRTGMSTEAFF TGTGCCTGGACCCGCCGGACAGGGATGAGCACTGAAGCTTTCTTT
TRBJ2-7 TRBD2 NA TRBV6-5 15 CASSLSGGILYEQYF TGTGCCAGCAGCCTTTCGGGGGGGATTCTATACGAGCAGTACTTC
TRBJ1-2 NA NA TRBV5-4 15 CASSLGADFNYGYTF TGTGCCAGCAGCTTGGGAGCCGATTTTAACTATGGCTACACCTTC
TRBJ2-7 NA NA TRBV6-2/TRBV6-3 14 CASSYPPGEGEQYF TGTGCCAGCAGTTACCCCCCCGGAGAGGGCGAGCAGTACTTC
TRBJ2-7 TRBD1 NA TRBV19 13 CASSPGTGTEQYF TGTGCCAGTAGCCCCGGGACAGGGACCGAGCAGTACTTC
TRBJ2-3 NA NA TRBV15 13 CATLEENTDTQYF TGTGCCACCTTAGAGGAGAACACAGATACGCAGTATTTT
TRBJ2-7 NA NA TRBV30 11 CAWSSSNEQYF TGTGCCTGGAGTTCGTCTAACGAGCAGTACTTC
TRBJ2-1 TRBD2 NA TRBV7-6 16 CASSLTSGRGYNEQFF TGTGCCAGCAGTCTTACTAGCGGGAGGGGCTACAATGAGCAGTTCTTC
TRBJ1-2 NA NA TRBV29-1 12 CSVPGGLDGYTF TGCAGCGTTCCGGGCGGGTTGGATGGCTACACCTTC
TRBJ2-1 TRBD2 NA TRBV15 17 CATSGGASGKFVNEQFF TGTGCCACCAGCGGGGGGGCTAGCGGGAAATTCGTGAATGAGCAGTTCTTC
TRBJ2-7 TRBD2 NA TRBV6-6 15 CASSRLAETYYEQYF TGTGCCAGCAGTCGACTAGCGGAGACCTACTACGAGCAGTACTTC
TRBJ2-7 TRBD2 once TRBV7-3 14 CASSLYGGGYEQYF TGTGCCAGCAGCTTATACGGCGGGGGCTACGAGCAGTACTTC
TRBJ2-7 TRBD2 many TRBV5-1 14 CASSLTSGSYEQYF TGCGCCAGCAGCTTGACTAGCGGCTCCTACGAGCAGTACTTC
TRBJ1-5 TRBD1 NA TRBV19 15 CASADRGSLSQPQHF TGTGCCAGTGCGGACAGGGGGTCGTTATCTCAGCCCCAGCATTTT
TRBJ2-7 NA NA TRBV5-4 12 CASSRGPVEQYF TGTGCCAGCAGCCGTGGGCCGGTTGAGCAGTACTTC
TRBJ2-7 NA NA TRBV19 15 CASHTKDRSSYEQYF TGTGCCAGTCACACCAAGGACAGAAGCTCCTACGAGCAGTACTTC
TRBJ2-7 TRBD1 NA TRBV10-2 14 CASGLGQGVYEQYF TGCGCCAGCGGCCTGGGACAGGGGGTGTACGAGCAGTACTTC
TRBJ2-7 TRBD2 NA TRBV7-8 17 CASSSTGLAGVIYEQYF TGTGCCAGCAGCTCGACCGGGCTAGCGGGAGTAATCTACGAGCAGTACTTC
TRBJ1-6 TRBD1 NA TRBV5-5 15 CASSQGGTGLSPLHF TGTGCCAGCAGCCAAGGCGGGACAGGGTTGTCACCCCTCCACTTT
TRBJ1-1 TRBD1 NA TRBV29-1 13 CSVGGQGPREAFF TGCAGCGTTGGAGGACAGGGCCCAAGGGAAGCTTTCTTT
TRBJ1-5 NA NA TRBV6-5 14 CASSLTGGNQPQHF TGTGCCAGCAGCCTCACAGGAGGCAATCAGCCCCAGCATTTT
TRBJ1-1 TRBD1 NA TRBV6-5 16 CASSYGPSDRGYEAFF TGTGCCAGCAGTTACGGGCCCTCGGACAGGGGGTATGAAGCTTTCTTT
TRBJ1-1 NA NA TRBV7-2 14 CASSLALADTEAFF TGTGCCAGCAGCTTAGCGCTGGCGGACACTGAAGCTTTCTTT
TRBJ1-3 NA NA TRBV10-3 21 CAISDLTTRGSERFAGNTIYF TGTGCCATCAGTGACCTTACCACCAGGGGATCAGAAAGATTCGCTGGAAACACCATATATTTT
TRBJ2-1 TRBD2 NA TRBV5-1 18 CASSHGLGLAGVDNEQFF TGCGCCAGCAGCCATGGATTAGGGCTAGCGGGAGTGGACAATGAGCAGTTCTTC
TRBJ1-2 TRBD1 once TRBV9 14 CASSPTGTGYGYTF TGTGCCAGCAGCCCCACCGGGACAGGCTATGGCTACACCTTC
TRBJ1-3 TRBD1 NA TRBV6-5 15 CASKGAGGSGNTIYF TGTGCCAGCAAGGGGGCAGGGGGCTCTGGAAACACCATATATTTT
TRBJ1-2 TRBD1 few TRBV13 19 CASSLGRGYGPGTESGYTF TGTGCCAGCAGCTTAGGCAGGGGGTATGGTCCCGGAACGGAAAGTGGCTACACCTTC
TRBJ1-6 NA NA TRBV7-2 19 CASSPGARDMSSYNSPLHF TGTGCCAGCAGCCCCGGGGCCCGGGACATGAGCTCCTATAATTCACCCCTCCACTTT
TRBJ1-2 TRBD1 NA TRBV5-8 15 CASSFEYLTGQGYTF TGTGCCAGCAGCTTTGAGTACTTGACAGGGCAGGGCTACACCTTC
TRBJ2-5 TRBD1 NA TRBV7-8 14 CASRPGGWQETQYF TGTGCCAGCAGACCAGGGGGTTGGCAAGAGACCCAGTACTTC
TRBJ1-1 NA NA TRBV21-1 14 CASSRVWRNTEAFF TGTGCCAGCAGCAGGGTTTGGAGGAACACTGAAGCTTTCTTT
TRBJ2-1 TRBD2 NA TRBV6-2/TRBV6-3 13 CASSPGGAGEQFF TGTGCCAGCAGCCCCGGGGGGGCAGGTGAGCAGTTCTTC
TRBJ2-1 TRBD1 NA TRBV7-3 16 CASSPRTGESYNEQFF TGTGCCAGCAGCCCTCGCACAGGGGAATCCTACAATGAGCAGTTCTTC
TRBJ1-6 TRBD1 NA TRBV7-9 13 CASSADRDSPLHF TGTGCCAGCAGCGCGGACAGGGATTCACCCCTCCACTTT
TRBJ2-7 NA NA TRBV29-1 12 CSVETGLYEQYF TGCAGCGTTGAGACTGGACTCTACGAGCAGTACTTC
TRBJ1-2 TRBD1 NA TRBV7-9 14 CASQDRAINYGYTF TGTGCCAGCCAAGACAGGGCCATTAACTATGGCTACACCTTC
TRBJ1-1 NA NA TRBV7-2 15 CASSLRWQGNTEAFF TGTGCCAGCAGCTTAAGATGGCAGGGAAACACTGAAGCTTTCTTT
TRBJ2-7 NA NA TRBV12-3/TRBV12-4 11 CASSVSGEQYF TGTGCCAGCAGTGTCAGTGGCGAGCAGTACTTC
TRBJ2-7 TRBD2 NA TRBV27 17 CASSLEDGAGGPYEQYF TGTGCCAGCAGTTTAGAGGATGGAGCGGGAGGGCCCTACGAGCAGTACTTC
TRBJ1-2 NA NA TRBV3-1/TRBV3-2 16 CASSHSLFGGRGGYTF TGTGCCAGCAGCCATTCCCTCTTTGGAGGTCGTGGCGGCTACACCTTC
TRBJ1-2 TRBD1 NA TRBV27 15 CASSISGQPNYGYTF TGTGCCAGCAGTATATCGGGACAGCCTAACTATGGCTACACCTTC
TRBJ2-1 NA NA TRBV1 15 CTSSGGSGTDNEQFF TGCACCAGCAGCGGAGGGAGCGGGACTGACAATGAGCAGTTCTTC
TRBJ1-5 NA NA TRBV6-2/TRBV6-3 15 CASTPRHRRNQPQHF TGTGCCAGCACCCCGCGACATCGTCGGAATCAGCCCCAGCATTTT
TRBJ1-1 NA NA TRBV12-5 13 CASGPGDDTEAFF TGTGCTAGTGGCCCCGGAGATGACACTGAAGCTTTCTTT
TRBJ2-1 TRBD2 NA TRBV9 15 CASSGSGISYNEQFF TGTGCCAGCAGCGGTAGCGGGATTTCCTACAATGAGCAGTTCTTC
TRBJ1-1 TRBD1 NA TRBV4-2 14 CASSRVDRGTEAFF TGTGCCAGCAGCCGCGTGGACAGGGGCACTGAAGCTTTCTTT
TRBJ2-7 TRBD1 NA TRBV9 13 CASSVAGDSEQYF TGTGCCAGCAGCGTAGCCGGGGACAGCGAGCAGTACTTC
TRBJ2-1 TRBD2 NA TRBV13 16 CASSLPSGRADAEQFF TGTGCCAGCAGCTTGCCTAGCGGGAGGGCCGATGCTGAGCAGTTCTTC